This T cell receptor (beta chain) is drawn from a study of cytomegalovirus exposure and HLA in healthy donors. The CDR3 length is 19 residues. Germline assignment: CDR1 SGHRS and CDR2 YFSETQ. Losses at the gene ends were 4 bases for V and 0 bases for J; bases not matched to a gene: 16. This clone has only a few counts. Amplification used 60 Vbeta primers and 13 Jbeta primers. Assay used: immunoSEQ multiplex PCR; TCRdb lists only in-frame clones, some missing. Of about 120,000 clones listed, approximately 78% are singletons. This clonotype was obtained from a man between 25 and 39 years old in good health and CMV-seropositive. Sequencing input: PBMCs. This chain uses TRBV5-1 with TRBJ2-1; 7 bases are shared with TRBD1. The CDR3 DNA reads as TGCGCCAGCAGCCTCAATCCTAATACAGGGGCACGCTCCTACAATGAGCAGTTCTTC. Translating it yields CASSLNPNTGARSYNEQFF.